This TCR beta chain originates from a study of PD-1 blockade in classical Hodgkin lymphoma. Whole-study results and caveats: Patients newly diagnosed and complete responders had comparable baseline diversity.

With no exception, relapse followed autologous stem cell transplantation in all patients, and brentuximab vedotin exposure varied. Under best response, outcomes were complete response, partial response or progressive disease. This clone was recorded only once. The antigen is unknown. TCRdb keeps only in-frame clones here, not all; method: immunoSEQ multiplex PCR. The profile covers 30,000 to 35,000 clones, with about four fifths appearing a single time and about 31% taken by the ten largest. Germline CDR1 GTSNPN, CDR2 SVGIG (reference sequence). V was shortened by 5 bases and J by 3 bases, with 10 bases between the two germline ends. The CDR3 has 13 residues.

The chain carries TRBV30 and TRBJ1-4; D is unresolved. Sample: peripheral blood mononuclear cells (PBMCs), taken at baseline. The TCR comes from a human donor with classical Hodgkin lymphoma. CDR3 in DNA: TGTGCCTGGGGATTAAGCTCTAATGAAAAACTGTTTTTT. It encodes CAWGLSSNEKLFF.